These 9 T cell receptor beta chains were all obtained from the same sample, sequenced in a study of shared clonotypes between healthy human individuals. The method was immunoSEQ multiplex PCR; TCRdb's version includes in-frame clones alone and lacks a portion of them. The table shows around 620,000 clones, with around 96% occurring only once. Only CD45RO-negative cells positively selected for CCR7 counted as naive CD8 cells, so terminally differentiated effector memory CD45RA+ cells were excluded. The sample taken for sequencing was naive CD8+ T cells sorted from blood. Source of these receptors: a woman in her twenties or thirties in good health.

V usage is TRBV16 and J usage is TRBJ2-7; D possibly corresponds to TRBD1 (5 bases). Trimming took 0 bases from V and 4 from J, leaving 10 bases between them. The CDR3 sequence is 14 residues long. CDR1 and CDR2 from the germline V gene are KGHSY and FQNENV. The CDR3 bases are TGTGCCAGCAGCCAATCTAGCAGGGCGTACGAGCAGTACTTC. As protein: CASSQSSRAYEQYF. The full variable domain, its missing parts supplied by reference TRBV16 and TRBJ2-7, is GEEVAQTPKHLVRGEGQKAKLYCAPIKGHSYVFWYQQVLKNEFKFLISFQNENVFDETGMPKERFSAKCLPNSPCSLEIQATKLEDSAVYFCASSQSSRAYEQYFGPGTRLTVT.

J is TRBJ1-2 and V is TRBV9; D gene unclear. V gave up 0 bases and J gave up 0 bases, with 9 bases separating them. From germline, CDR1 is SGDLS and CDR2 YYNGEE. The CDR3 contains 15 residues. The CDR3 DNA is TGTGCCAGCAGCGTAGCTAAAGACGCTAACTATGGCTACACCTTC. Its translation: CASSVAKDANYGYTF. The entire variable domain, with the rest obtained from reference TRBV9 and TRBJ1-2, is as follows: DSGVTQTPKHLITATGQRVTLRCSPRSGDLSVYWYQQSLDQGLQFLIQYYNGEERAKGNILERFSAQQFPDLHSELNLSSLELGDSALYFCASSVAKDANYGYTFGSGTRLTVV.

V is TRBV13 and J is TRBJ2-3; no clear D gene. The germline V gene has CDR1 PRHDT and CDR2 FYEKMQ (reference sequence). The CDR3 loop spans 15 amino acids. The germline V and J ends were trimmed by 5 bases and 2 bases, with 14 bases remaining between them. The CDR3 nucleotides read TGTGCCAGCAGCCCCCTTGGGCCCTTCACAGATACGCAGTATTTT. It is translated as CASSPLGPFTDTQYF.

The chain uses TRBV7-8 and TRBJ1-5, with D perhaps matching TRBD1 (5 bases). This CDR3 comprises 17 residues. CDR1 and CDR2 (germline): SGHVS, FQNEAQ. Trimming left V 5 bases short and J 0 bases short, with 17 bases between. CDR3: CASSPYPGQDSNQPQHF. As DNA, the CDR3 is TGTGCCAGCAGCCCATACCCGGGGCAGGATAGCAATCAGCCCCAGCATTTT.

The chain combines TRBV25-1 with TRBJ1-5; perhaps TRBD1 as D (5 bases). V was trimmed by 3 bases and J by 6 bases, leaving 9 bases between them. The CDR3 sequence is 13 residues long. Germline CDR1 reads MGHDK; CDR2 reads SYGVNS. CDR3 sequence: CASSDSGIQPQHF. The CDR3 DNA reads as TGTGCCAGCAGTGACTCAGGGATTCAGCCCCAGCATTTT.

CDR3 sequence reads: CSIQDQGYEQYF. CDR3 DNA sequence: TGCAGCATACAGGACCAGGGGTACGAGCAGTACTTC. The V call is TRBV29-1, the J call TRBJ2-7; tentative D call: TRBD1 (6 bases). CDR3 length: 12 amino acids. V was cut by 8 bases and J by 4 bases, with 15 bases left in between. CDR1 and CDR2 from the germline V gene are SQVTM and ANQGSEA.

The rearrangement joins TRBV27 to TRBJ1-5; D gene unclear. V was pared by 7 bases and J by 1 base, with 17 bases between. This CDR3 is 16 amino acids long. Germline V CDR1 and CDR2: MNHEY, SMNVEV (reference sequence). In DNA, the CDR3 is TGTGCCAGCACCCTCCTGAGGAGCCACAGCAATCAGCCCCAGCATTTT. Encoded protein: CASTLLRSHSNQPQHF.

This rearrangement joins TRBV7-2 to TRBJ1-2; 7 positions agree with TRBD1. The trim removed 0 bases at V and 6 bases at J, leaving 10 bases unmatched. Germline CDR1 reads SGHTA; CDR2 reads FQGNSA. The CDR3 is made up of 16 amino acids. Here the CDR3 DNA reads TGTGCCAGCAGCTTAGCGCGCCTGGCCAGGGGGAATGGCTACACCTTC. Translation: CASSLARLARGNGYTF.

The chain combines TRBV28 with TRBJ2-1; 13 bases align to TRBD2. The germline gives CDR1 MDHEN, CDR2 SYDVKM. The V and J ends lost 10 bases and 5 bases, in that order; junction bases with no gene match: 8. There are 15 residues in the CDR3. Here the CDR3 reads CATETGTSGNNEQFF. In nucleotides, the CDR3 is TGTGCCACCGAGACCGGGACTAGCGGGAACAATGAGCAGTTCTTC. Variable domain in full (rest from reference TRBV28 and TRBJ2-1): DVKVTQSSRYLVKRTGEKVFLECVQDMDHENMFWYRQDPGLGLRLIYFSYDVKMKEKGDIPEGYSVSREKKERFSLILESASTNQTSMYLCATETGTSGNNEQFFGPGTRLTVL.